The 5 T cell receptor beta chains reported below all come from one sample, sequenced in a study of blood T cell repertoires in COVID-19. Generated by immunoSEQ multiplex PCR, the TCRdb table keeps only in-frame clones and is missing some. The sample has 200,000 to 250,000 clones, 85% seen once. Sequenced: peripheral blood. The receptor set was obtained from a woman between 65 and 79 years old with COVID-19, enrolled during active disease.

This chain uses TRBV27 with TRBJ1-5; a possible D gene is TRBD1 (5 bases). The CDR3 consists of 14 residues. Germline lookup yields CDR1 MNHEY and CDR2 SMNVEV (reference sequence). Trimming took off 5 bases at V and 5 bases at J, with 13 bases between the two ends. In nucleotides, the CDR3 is TGTGCCAGCAGTCGACAGCCTAGGGATCAGCCCCAGCATTTT. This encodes CASSRQPRDQPQHF.

CDR3: CAISTGTGDTGELFF. CDR3 nucleotide sequence: TGTGCCATCAGCACAGGGACAGGGGACACCGGGGAGCTGTTTTTT. The rearrangement links TRBV10-3 to TRBJ2-2; 10 bases agree with TRBD1. Germline V gene sequence: CDR1 ENHRY, CDR2 SYGVKD. This CDR3 has 15 residues. V shed 6 bases, J shed 3 bases, and the junction held 4 bases outside the gene matches.

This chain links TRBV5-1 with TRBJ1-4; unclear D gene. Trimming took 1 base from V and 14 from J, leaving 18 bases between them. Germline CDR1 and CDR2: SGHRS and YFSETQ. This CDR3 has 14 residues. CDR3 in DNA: TGCGCCAGCAGCTTGCAACCATCTGGGGAGCAGCTGTTTTTT. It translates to CASSLQPSGEQLFF.

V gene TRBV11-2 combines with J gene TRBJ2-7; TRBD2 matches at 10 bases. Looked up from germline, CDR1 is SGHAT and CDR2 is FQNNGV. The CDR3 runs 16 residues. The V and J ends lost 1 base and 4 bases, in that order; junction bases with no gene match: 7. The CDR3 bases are TGTGCCAGCAGCTTAGCTAGGCTAGCGGGAGAATACGAGCAGTACTTC. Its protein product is CASSLARLAGEYEQYF.

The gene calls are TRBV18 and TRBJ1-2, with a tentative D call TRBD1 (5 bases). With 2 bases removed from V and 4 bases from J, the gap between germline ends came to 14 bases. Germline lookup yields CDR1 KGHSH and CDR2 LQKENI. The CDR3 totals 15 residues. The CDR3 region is CASSPLITGLYGYTF. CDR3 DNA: TGTGCCAGCTCACCATTAATTACAGGCCTCTATGGCTACACCTTC.